Shown below are 29 T cell receptor beta chains from a single sample sequenced in a study of Ad26.COV2.S vaccination and SARS-CoV-2 variants. The treatment here: 19 received Ad26.COV2.S at low or high dose, single or two shots; roughly five received placebo; per-sample allocation not given. Material that was analyzed had been drawn on day 63 after the first vaccine or placebo injection. Method: immunoSEQ multiplex PCR; TCRdb's copy keeps in-frame clones and lacks some. The repertoire holds about 350,000 clones, with roughly 90% as singletons. Sample: peripheral blood, taken in a trial of Ad26.COV2.S vaccine versus placebo. These receptors were collected from a person aged 18-65 years who received the Ad26.COV2.S COVID-19 vaccine or a placebo.

The CDR3 sequence is CASSGQGRDEQYF. The CDR3 DNA follows: TGCGCCAGCAGTGGACAGGGGCGTGACGAGCAGTACTTC. This chain links TRBV10-2 with TRBJ2-7; TRBD1 matches 8 bases. The CDR3 runs to 13 residues. Losses at the gene ends were 4 bases for V and 5 bases for J; bases not matched to a gene: 4. Germline CDR1 and CDR2: WSHSY and SAAADI.

The chain combines TRBV7-2 with TRBJ2-2, with TRBD2 identical over 7 bases. The germline gives CDR1 SGHTA, CDR2 FQGNSA. The length of the CDR3 is 14 residues. The trim removed 5 bases at V and 4 bases at J, leaving 4 bases unmatched. The CDR3, as DNA: TGTGCCAGCAGCCCCAGCGGGGTCACCGGGGAGCTGTTTTTT. Protein: CASSPSGVTGELFF.

Details on this clone: One end of the junction fails to match germline, which may point to a read error. The V call is TRBV6-2 or TRBV6-3, the J call TRBJ2-1; the D gene is possibly TRBD1 (6 bases). This CDR3 has 11 residues. Germline V lookup: CDR1 MNHEY, CDR2 SVGEGT. CDR3 sequence reads: CASSHPGHTLF. The DNA of the CDR3 is TGTGCCAGCAGCCATCCGGGACATACCCTCTTC.

This chain joins TRBV4-3 and TRBJ2-1; D is possibly TRBD1 or TRBD2 (5 bases each). This CDR3 is 16 amino acids long. Looked up from germline, CDR1 is LGHNA and CDR2 is YSLEER. Trimming took off 2 bases at V and 7 bases at J, with 18 bases between the two ends. The DNA of the CDR3 is TGCGCCAGCAGCCAAAGGTCTCAGGGAGTTTGGAATGAGCAGTTCTTC. Its translation is CASSQRSQGVWNEQFF.

This chain joins TRBV12-3 or TRBV12-4 and TRBJ2-1, with D hard to call. With 3 bases removed from V and 12 bases from J, the gap between germline ends came to 12 bases. CDR3 length: 12 amino acids. This CDR3 is CASSLIGRGQFF. The CDR3 DNA reads TGTGCCAGCAGTTTGATAGGGCGAGGGCAGTTCTTC.

The V call is TRBV28, the J call TRBJ2-3; 13 bases line up with TRBD2. Germline lookup yields CDR1 MDHEN and CDR2 SYDVKM. After removal of 5 bases from V and 0 bases from J, the junction contained 14 bases not matched to a gene. The CDR3 consists of 20 residues. The CDR3: CASSIPAGTSGIPSTDTQYF. Written as DNA, the CDR3 is TGTGCCAGCAGTATCCCCGCCGGGACTAGCGGGATACCTAGCACAGATACGCAGTATTTT.

The chain joins TRBV28 to TRBJ2-3; TRBD2 aligns across 8 bases. This CDR3 has 15 amino acids. Germline V gene data show CDR1 as MDHEN and CDR2 as SYDVKM. The V and J ends lost 6 bases and 4 bases, in that order; junction bases with no gene match: 9. CDR3 loop: CASRLVLAGSDTQYF. The DNA of the CDR3 is TGTGCCAGCAGGCTCGTCCTAGCGGGTTCAGATACGCAGTATTTT.

This rearrangement joins TRBV7-8 to TRBJ1-1, with a weak D call TRBD1 (5 bases). This CDR3 is 14 amino acids long. Per germline, CDR1 SGHVS and CDR2 FQNEAQ. V shed 5 bases and J shed 4 bases, with 14 bases lying between them. The CDR3 DNA sequence: TGTGCCAGCAGCCCTGGGACCGTTCTCACTGAAGCTTTCTTT. Translated: CASSPGTVLTEAFF.

J is TRBJ2-7 and V is TRBV28, with 10 bases aligning to TRBD1. This CDR3 comprises 14 residues. Germline values: CDR1 MDHEN, CDR2 SYDVKM. J was trimmed by 5 bases and V by 7 bases; bases with no gene match: 8. The CDR3 bases are TGTGCCAGCACCAATCGGGACAGGGGCGACGAGCAGTACTTC. Its protein is CASTNRDRGDEQYF.

This CDR3 reads CASSSLPGQLYNEQFF. CDR3 DNA sequence: TGTGCCAGCAGTTCACTCCCGGGTCAGCTCTACAATGAGCAGTTCTTC. This chain joins TRBV5-6 and TRBJ2-1, with no clear D. This CDR3 has 16 amino acids. Germline-derived CDR1 and CDR2 are SGHDT and YYEEEE. Trimming stripped 5 bases from V and 3 bases from J, with 18 bases between.

This clone turned up a few times. In DNA, the CDR3 is TGTGCCAGCAAGTCCGGAACGACCTACGAGCAGTACTTC. Amino acids: CASKSGTTYEQYF. The gene calls are TRBV12-3 or TRBV12-4 and TRBJ2-7; D is ambiguous. The CDR3 contains 13 residues. Deletions cut 7 bases from V and 2 bases from J, with 12 bases between.

The chain recombines TRBV2 with TRBJ1-4; 9 bases match TRBD1. V lost 5 bases and J lost 7; bases outside the gene matches: 5. The germline CDR1 and CDR2 sequences are SNHLY and FYNNEI. The CDR3 covers 14 residues. CDR3 in amino acids: CASSLGTGSEKLFF. As DNA, the CDR3 is TGTGCCAGCAGTCTTGGGACAGGGTCTGAAAAACTGTTTTTT.

The rearrangement uses TRBV19 and TRBJ1-1; a possible D gene is TRBD1 (6 bases). The ends were cut back, 10 bases at V and 5 bases at J, with 20 bases in the middle. Germline V gives CDR1 LNHDA, CDR2 SQIVND (reference sequence). The CDR3 consists of 14 residues. The CDR3 protein is CATLPRGSRTEAFF. The CDR3 DNA sequence: TGTGCCACCCTTCCGAGGGGGAGTCGGACTGAAGCTTTCTTT.

The rearrangement links TRBV7-2 to TRBJ2-1, with D possibly matching TRBD1 (5 bases). Germline assignment: CDR1 SGHTA and CDR2 FQGNSA. V lost 1 base and J 12 bases, leaving 13 bases between the germline ends. The CDR3 has 13 residues. The CDR3 bases are TGTGCCAGCAGCTTAGAGGGCAGGGTTGGGCAGTTCTTC. Encoded protein: CASSLEGRVGQFF.

The chain is built from TRBV18 and TRBJ1-4, with D possibly TRBD1 on 5 matching bases. Germline CDR1 KGHSH, CDR2 LQKENI. Trimming shortened V by 6 bases and J by 7 bases, and 9 bases separated the two germline ends. CDR3 length equals 12 residues. Here the CDR3 reads CASSLTGEKLFF. In DNA, the CDR3 is TGTGCCAGCTCGCTAACAGGTGAAAAACTGTTTTTT.

This CDR3 reads CASRRERDEQFF. The CDR3 DNA is TGTGCCAGCAGGAGGGAGAGGGATGAGCAGTTCTTC. V gene TRBV12-3 or TRBV12-4 combines with J gene TRBJ2-1; a weak D match, TRBD2 (5 bases). The CDR3 sequence is 12 residues long. V was shortened by 6 bases and J by 8 bases, with 11 bases between the two germline ends.

The V gene is TRBV7-9, the J gene TRBJ2-1; TRBD2 agrees at 13 bases. CDR1 and CDR2 (germline): SEHNR, FQNEAQ (reference sequence). With V trimmed by 3 bases and J by 8 bases, 10 bases remained unmatched. CDR3 length: 17 residues. The CDR3 loop reads CASSFLSLAGGLDEQFF. CDR3 coding DNA: TGTGCCAGCAGCTTCCTCTCACTAGCGGGGGGGCTCGATGAGCAGTTCTTC.

The rearrangement joins TRBV6-4 to TRBJ1-6; D gene ambiguous. The CDR3 has 17 residues. Germline CDR1 is MRHNA and CDR2 is SNTAGT. The ends were cut back, 6 bases at V and 0 bases at J, with 15 bases in the middle. The DNA for the CDR3 is TGTGCCAGCAGCTCGACCGGGATCGGCTCCTATAATTCACCCCTCCACTTT. It specifies CASSSTGIGSYNSPLHF.

Details on this clone: This specimen includes other DNA sequences encoding the same CDR3. The chain carries TRBV7-2 and TRBJ2-1, with 7 bases lining up with TRBD2. V lost 1 base and J lost 3; bases outside the gene matches: 3. This CDR3 is 15 amino acids long. CDR1 and CDR2 (germline): SGHTA, FQGNSA. The DNA for the CDR3 is TGTGCCAGCAGCTTAGGGGGCGGGAGCTACAATGAGCAGTTCTTC. It specifies CASSLGGGSYNEQFF.

Details on this clone: The germline gene is not matched at one end of the junction; a read error may be the cause. The chain joins TRBV12-3 or TRBV12-4 to TRBJ1-2, with D possibly TRBD1 on 5 matching bases. The CDR3 is made up of 11 amino acids. The CDR3 loop reads CASSRDHPLYF. The CDR3 region has the DNA TGTGCCAGCAGCCGGGACCATCCCCTCTACTTC.

The genes are TRBV6-2 or TRBV6-3 and TRBJ2-2, with 10 bases that match TRBD2. This CDR3 has 17 residues. Germline V gene data show CDR1 as MNHEY and CDR2 as SVGEGT. J lost 5 bases, V lost 2 bases, and 8 bases had no gene match. This CDR3 reads CASSYAPSGGRTGELFF. CDR3 DNA: TGTGCCAGCAGTTACGCCCCTAGCGGGGGTAGAACCGGGGAGCTGTTTTTT.

The rearrangement uses TRBV2 and TRBJ2-7, with 9 positions matching TRBD2. The germline CDR1 and CDR2 sequences are SNHLY and FYNNEI. With 6 bases clipped from V and 4 bases from J, the junction kept 7 bases outside the gene matches. The CDR3 covers 14 residues. The DNA for the CDR3 is TGTGCCAGCAGGGTGGCGGGGGGGCGATACGAGCAGTACTTC. It is translated as CASRVAGGRYEQYF. The full variable domain, in which reference TRBV2 and TRBJ2-7 provide the parts outside the CDR3, is EPEVTQTPSHQVTQMGQEVILRCVPISNHLYFYWYRQILGQKVEFLVSFYNNEISEKSEIFDDQFSVERPDGSNFTLKIRSTKLEDSAMYFCASRVAGGRYEQYFGPGTRLTVT.

Worth noting for this clone: A read error is possible here, since a much larger clone lies one base away. This chain joins TRBV7-2 and TRBJ2-2; D not resolved. V lost 5 bases and J lost 3, with 4 bases in between. CDR3 length: 12 residues. Germline lookup yields CDR1 SGHTA and CDR2 FQGNSA. The CDR3 sequence is CASSPYTGELFF. The CDR3 region has the DNA TGTGCCAGCAGCCCCTACACCGGGGAGCTGTTTTTT.

The chain couples TRBV3-1 (or the pseudogene TRBV3-2) to TRBJ2-3, with D possibly being TRBD1 or TRBD2 (6 bases each). The CDR3 runs to 15 residues. V lost 1 base and J 14 bases, leaving 22 bases between the germline ends. Germline assignment: CDR1 LGHDT and CDR2 YNNKEL (reference sequence). CDR3 in amino acids: CASSQGGSGADPRYF. The CDR3 DNA sequence: TGTGCCAGCAGCCAAGGGGGCTCGGGGGCAGACCCCAGGTATTTT.

J is TRBJ1-2 and V is TRBV9, with 7 positions matching TRBD1. This CDR3 is built from 14 residues. CDR1 and CDR2 (germline): SGDLS, YYNGEE. V was clipped by 0 bases and J by 8 bases; unmatched bases: 7. The CDR3 loop reads CASSVGNNRGGYTF. The CDR3 DNA follows: TGTGCCAGCAGCGTAGGGAACAACAGGGGAGGCTACACCTTC.

The gene calls are TRBV27 and TRBJ1-1, with D unresolved. Germline V CDR1 and CDR2: MNHEY, SMNVEV (reference sequence). The CDR3 is 14 residues long. V was pared by 3 bases and J by 4 bases, with 12 bases between. The CDR3 DNA sequence: TGTGCCAGCAGTTTCGTTCCCCTGGGCACTGAAGCTTTCTTT. Protein product: CASSFVPLGTEAFF.

Comments on this clone: A junction end diverges from the germline sequence, so it may reflect a read error. This chain links TRBV7-7 with TRBJ2-1, with 8 bases aligning to TRBD1. The CDR3 contains 15 residues. Germline V gene lookup returns CDR1 SSHAT and CDR2 FNYEAQ (reference sequence). The CDR3 bases are TGTGCTAGCAGCTTAAATCCGGGACAGGCCAATGAGCAGTTCTTC. Translated, it gives CASSLNPGQANEQFF.

The chain is built from TRBV19 and TRBJ2-2; 9 bases match TRBD2. Trimming cost V 1 base and J 0 bases; bases outside gene matches: 6. This CDR3 comprises 18 residues. The germline CDR1 and CDR2 sequences are LNHDA and SQIVND (reference sequence). The CDR3 DNA follows: TGTGCCAGTAGTATAGTAGCGGGAGTGGGCTCGAACACCGGGGAGCTGTTTTTT. It is translated as CASSIVAGVGSNTGELFF.

The chain employs TRBV5-1 and TRBJ1-2; D not certain. The CDR3 is made up of 12 amino acids. V dropped 0 bases and J dropped 6 bases, with 6 bases sitting between them. CDR1 SGHRS and CDR2 YFSETQ come from the germline V gene. The DNA of the CDR3 is TGCGCCAGCAGCTTGGACAGCGATGGCTACACCTTC. As protein: CASSLDSDGYTF.